This TCR beta chain was sequenced for a study of regulatory T cells in long-lasting Graves disease. General study results and limits: Persistent Graves' patients possessed reduced TCR diversity relative to recently diagnosed ones.

Arm-PCR of CDR3 regions and iRepertoire HTBI primers were used to build TCR beta libraries. Original handling: In the combined samples, roughly 62 TRBV and more than 11 TRBJ segments were identified. TCRdb re-called the multiplex PCR reads through MiXCR, storing one row per CDR3 protein. The V and J calls come from TCRdb's annotation, not from the publication. The data contain 400,000 to 500,000 distinct CDR3 sequences, approximately 15% of them singletons. The time point denotes: newly diagnosed GD, antithyroid drugs for less than 3 months. PBMC RNA served as the TCR library source. Peripheral blood, approximately 9.6 milliliters of it, was drawn into EDTA tubes. CDR3 length: 14 residues. The ends were cut back, 6 bases at V and 4 bases at J, with 13 bases in the middle. From germline, CDR1 is MDHEN and CDR2 SYDVKM. In the case of this clonotype: Antigen unknown.

The data were also submitted as part of a second study, on T cells in Graves' hyperthyroidism and ophthalmopathy. That investigation notes: In the first-round RT-PCR of the TCR CDR3, the HTBI primer set was used.

J is TRBJ1-3 and V is TRBV28; D gene ambiguous. This material consisted of peripheral blood mononuclear cells (PBMCs), taken at new diagnosis, from a patient treated with antithyroid drugs. The receptor was derived from a woman in her forties or fifties with Graves disease. The CDR3 DNA is TGTGCCAGCAGGCCCGAAGGGCGCGGAAACACCATATATTTT. Residues: CASRPEGRGNTIYF.